This T cell receptor (beta chain) was captured in a study of shared clonotypes between healthy human individuals. Sequenced by immunoSEQ multiplex PCR; TCRdb stores in-frame clones only, minus some. Here the sample spans approximately 480,000 clones, about 75% being singletons. Trimming at V came to 2 bases and at J to 4 bases, leaving 1 base not matched to a gene. CDR1 and CDR2 from the germline V gene are MRHNA and SNTAGT. The CDR3 spans 14 residues. The sequencing sample was made of PBMCs. This sequence joins TRBV6-4 and TRBJ2-2, with TRBD2 matching over 7 bases. The sequence came from a woman aged 40 to 50 in good health. Some clones in this sample may be carry-over from other donors' samples. The DNA for the CDR3 is TGTGCCAGCAGTGACGGGAGGGCCACCGGGGAGCTGTTTTTT. Translating gives CASSDGRATGELFF.